These T cell receptor beta chains were read from a single sample in a study of OX40 agonist ivuxolimab in advanced cancers. This table comes from immunoSEQ multiplex PCR, and its TCRdb copy is limited to in-frame clones, with some not included. This table holds approximately 61,000 clones, 70% to 90% found once. The sample here was CD4+ or CD8+ T cells sorted from blood, taken in a trial of the OX40 agonist ivuxolimab. These receptors originate from an adult with an advanced solid tumor such as melanoma, head and neck, liver or kidney cancer. The CDR3 runs from the conserved cysteine through the conserved F or W. The order of the fields is J gene, D gene, clone size, V gene, CDR3 length, CDR3 DNA, CDR3 protein. A D gene is named only where the DNA matches it firmly. The size of a clone is reported for some rows only, either as once, few or many, or as a class for expanded clones.

>TRBJ2-4|NA|NA|TRBV6-1|13
TGTGCCAGCAGCCCAGGGTATTCAAACATTCAGTACTTC
CASSPGYSNIQYF
>TRBJ2-7|NA|few|TRBV29-1|11
TGCAGCGTTGTAGGGGGTTACGAGCAGTACTTC
CSVVGGYEQYF
>TRBJ2-3|NA|NA|TRBV9|15
TGTGCCAGCAGCCCCCGGGCGCTTAGCACAGATACGCAGTATTTT
CASSPRALSTDTQYF
>TRBJ2-2|TRBD1|NA|TRBV7-2|16
TGTGCCAAGCCCACCGACAGGGGGCGTGGGACCGGGGAGCTGTTTTTT
CAKPTDRGRGTGELFF
>TRBJ1-4|TRBD1|NA|TRBV7-2|15
TGTGCCAGCAGCCCGGGACAGGGAGGGGGTGAAAAACTGTTTTTT
CASSPGQGGGEKLFF
>TRBJ2-7|TRBD1|NA|TRBV6-5|13
TGTGCCAGTGGCCGGGACAGAGCCTACGAGCAGTACTTC
CASGRDRAYEQYF
>TRBJ1-2|NA|NA|TRBV6-5|13
TGTGCCAGCAGTTACGATGGGGTGGTTGGCTACACCTTC
CASSYDGVVGYTF
>TRBJ2-7|TRBD1|NA|TRBV7-3|17
TGTGCCAGCAGCTTAACCGGGCAGGGGGCCGCGTACTACGAGCAGTACTTC
CASSLTGQGAAYYEQYF
>TRBJ2-5|NA|NA|TRBV5-1|15
TGCGCCAGCAGCAGGACCGGGGCCCTCCAAGAGACCCAGTACTTC
CASSRTGALQETQYF
>TRBJ1-6|NA|once|TRBV6-5|15
TGTGCCAGCAGTTTTGGGACGTCGTATAATTCACCCCTCCACTTT
CASSFGTSYNSPLHF